Each of the 21 T cell receptor beta chains below was sequenced from the same sample in a study of T cell repertoires in cytomegalovirus infection. A single record per CDR3 protein comes from TCRdb applying MiXCR to the reads. This table holds more than 400,000 distinct CDR3 sequences, more than 20% found once. Sequenced: PBMCs. All receptors derive from a human donor in good health (CMV status not recorded). Some clones in this sample may be carry-over from other donors' samples.

This clonotype has at least ten counts. This rearrangement joins TRBV12-3 or TRBV12-4 to TRBJ2-5, with D maybe TRBD2 (6 bases). The CDR3 runs to 15 residues. V was cut by 7 bases and J by 4 bases, with 19 bases left in between. CDR3 in DNA: TGTGCCAGCACCCCATCACGGGGAGCGGGAGAGACCCAGTACTTC. Protein product: CASTPSRGAGETQYF.

In the case of this clonotype: No conserved phenylalanine or tryptophan is present at the end of the CDR3, so a read error is the likely explanation. The rearrangement links TRBV20-1 to TRBJ2-5; no clear D. Germline CDR1 DFQATT, CDR2 SNEGSKA (reference sequence). CDR3 length: 14 amino acids. V lost 1 base to trimming and J lost 0 bases, with 9 bases between them. CDR3 sequence: CSARAGSDQETQYL. The CDR3 DNA follows: TGCAGTGCTAGAGCCGGGTCGGACCAAGAGACCCAGTACCTC.

V and J are TRBV29-1 and TRBJ2-7; 11 bases agree with TRBD2. J lost 4 bases, V lost 7 bases, and 6 bases had no gene match. CDR1 and CDR2 (germline): SQVTM, ANQGSEA. This CDR3 contains 13 residues. CDR3 in DNA: TGCAGCGCCGCACTAGCGGGAGTTTACGAGCAGTACTTC. It encodes CSAALAGVYEQYF.

This clonotype was detected many times. The V gene is TRBV7-2, the J gene TRBJ1-5; D ambiguous. Germline values: CDR1 SGHTA, CDR2 FQGNSA. Trimming removed 5 bases from V and 5 bases from J, with 13 bases in between. The CDR3 runs to 14 residues. The CDR3 DNA reads as TGTGCCAGCAGCCCGAGCCGCGCGGATCAGCCCCAGCATTTT. It translates to CASSPSRADQPQHF.

The chain uses TRBV6-5 and TRBJ1-2; TRBD1 matches at 11 bases. The junction had 9 bases not matched to a gene; V was cut back by 2 bases and J by 4 bases. The CDR3 runs 17 residues. Looked up from germline, CDR1 is MNHEY and CDR2 is SVGAGI. In DNA, the CDR3 is TGTGCCAGCAGTTACCTGGGACAGGGGGGTATCGGCTATGGCTACACCTTC. This translates into CASSYLGQGGIGYGYTF.

This clonotype has a handful of counts. The chain is built from TRBV6-1 and TRBJ2-4; D possibly matches TRBD1 or TRBD2 (5 bases each). CDR1 is MNHNS and CDR2 is SASEGT in the germline V gene. The CDR3 extends over 18 amino acids. V lost 9 bases to trimming and J lost 0 bases, with 24 bases between them. This CDR3 is CASLLGPSPTLAKNIQYF. The CDR3 bases are TGTGCCAGTCTTTTGGGACCGAGCCCAACTCTAGCCAAAAACATTCAGTACTTC.

This clonotype was detected a few times. The V call is TRBV7-3, the J call TRBJ2-1, with 14 bases aligning to TRBD2. The V gene end was trimmed by 2 bases and the J gene end by 9 bases; junction bases not matched to a gene: 3. CDR3 length: 15 amino acids. The V gene's germline CDR1 is SGHTA and CDR2 FQGTGA. Written as DNA, the CDR3 is TGTGCCAGCAGCTTACGACTAGCGGGAGGGAGTGAGCAGTTCTTC. Translation gives CASSLRLAGGSEQFF.

This chain connects TRBV7-9 to TRBJ2-7; D is possibly TRBD1 (5 bases). CDR1 and CDR2 from the germline V gene are SEHNR and FQNEAQ (reference sequence). CDR3 length: 15 residues. The ends were cut back, 5 bases at V and 0 bases at J, with 14 bases in the middle. CDR3 residues: CASSVGASPSYEQYV. In DNA form, the CDR3 reads TGTGCCAGCAGCGTTGGGGCGTCCCCCTCCTACGAGCAGTACGTC.

This clonotype appeared a few times. This sequence joins TRBV12-3 or TRBV12-4 and TRBJ2-7, with D tentatively TRBD1 or TRBD2 (5 bases each). This CDR3 has 14 residues. The V gene lost 6 bases and the J gene lost 0 bases, with 12 bases spanning the gap. Here the CDR3 reads CASRLRGSSYEQYF. CDR3 DNA: TGTGCCAGCAGGTTGAGGGGAAGCTCCTACGAGCAGTACTTC.

This clonotype occurred a few times. The chain recombines TRBV6-2 or TRBV6-3 with TRBJ2-1; D remains ambiguous. Per germline, CDR1 MNHEY and CDR2 SVGEGT. This CDR3 region has 12 residues. Trimming shortened V by 6 bases and J by 8 bases, and 11 bases separated the two germline ends. The DNA of the CDR3 is TGTGCCAGCAGCCCTTCTAGTCATGAGCAGTTCTTC. It specifies CASSPSSHEQFF.

The rearrangement links TRBV27 to TRBJ1-1; D remains unclear. This CDR3 comprises 14 residues. The V gene lost 2 bases and the J gene lost 5 bases, with 12 bases spanning the gap. Germline V gene data show CDR1 as MNHEY and CDR2 as SMNVEV (reference sequence). CDR3 sequence reads: CASSLTDTVTEAFF. The CDR3 DNA is TGTGCCAGCAGTTTAACAGATACAGTTACTGAAGCTTTCTTT.

The chain has TRBV6-8 and TRBJ2-2; TRBD2 matches at 7 bases. The junction had 7 bases not matched to a gene; V was cut back by 7 bases and J by 5 bases. Germline lookup yields CDR1 MNHGY and CDR2 SAAAGT. This CDR3 is 14 amino acids long. The CDR3 protein is CASTGGRRTGELFF. The CDR3 DNA is TGTGCCAGCACAGGCGGGAGAAGGACCGGGGAGCTGTTTTTT.

The table lists this clonotype with many counts. The rearrangement links TRBV7-2 to TRBJ1-1, with D perhaps TRBD1 (5 bases). The CDR3 spans 15 residues. Trimming cost V 2 bases and J 4 bases, with 14 bases left between them. Germline CDR1 reads SGHTA; CDR2 reads FQGNSA. CDR3 coding DNA: TGTGCCAGCAGCTTAAGGCAGGGCGGGAGCACTGAAGCTTTCTTT. As protein: CASSLRQGGSTEAFF.

The table lists this clonotype with many counts. The chain joins TRBV7-2 to TRBJ1-3, with 9 bases lining up with TRBD1. This CDR3 region has 16 residues. V gave up 5 bases and J gave up 4 bases; unmatched junction bases: 9. CDR1 and CDR2 from the germline V gene are SGHTA and FQGNSA. Written as DNA, the CDR3 is TGTGCCAGCAGCCGACCGACAGGGGGAACAGGAAACACCATATATTTT. Protein product: CASSRPTGGTGNTIYF.

The chain links TRBV7-9 to TRBJ2-1; D assignment may be TRBD1 or TRBD2 (5 bases each). The germline V and J ends were trimmed by 8 bases and 10 bases, with 15 bases remaining between them. The germline gives CDR1 SEHNR, CDR2 FQNEAQ (reference sequence). The CDR3 is 12 amino acids. As DNA, the CDR3 is TGTGCCAGCGGGACCTTCCGTGGGGAGCAGTTCTTC. Translating it yields CASGTFRGEQFF.

This clonotype was seen only a few times. This may come from a read error, since a much larger clone is one base off. V usage is TRBV7-6 and J usage is TRBJ2-6; D gene uncertain. The length of the CDR3 is 14 residues. With 5 bases removed from V and 0 bases from J, the gap between germline ends came to 5 bases. Per the germline V gene, CDR1 is SGHVS and CDR2 is FNYEAQ. The CDR3 loop reads CASSRTSGANVLTF. The CDR3 DNA follows: TGTGCCAGCAGCCGAACCTCTGGGGCCAACGTCCTGACTTTC.

The gene calls are TRBV27 and TRBJ1-5, with D possibly TRBD1 on 5 matching bases. CDR3 size: 14 residues. The V and J ends lost 4 bases and 7 bases respectively, with 14 bases between them. Germline loops: CDR1 MNHEY, CDR2 SMNVEV (reference sequence). The CDR3 is CASSSTTGGQPQHF. For the CDR3, the DNA is TGTGCCAGCAGTTCCACGACGGGGGGGCAGCCCCAGCATTTT.

The gene calls are TRBV7-9 and TRBJ1-6, with 8 bases matching TRBD1. V was pared by 5 bases and J by 10 bases, with 13 bases of the junction left unmatched. The CDR3 consists of 16 residues. Germline loops: CDR1 SEHNR, CDR2 FQNEAQ (reference sequence). The CDR3, as DNA: TGTGCCAGCAGCCCCTCGACAGGGGCGACAGGATCACCCCTCCACTTT. Translating it yields CASSPSTGATGSPLHF.

The chain employs TRBV12-3 or TRBV12-4 and TRBJ1-2; no clear D. The CDR3 sequence is 11 residues long. Trimming stripped 3 bases from V and 7 bases from J, with 6 bases between. CDR3 sequence reads: CASSFTSGYTF. The CDR3 coding sequence is TGTGCCAGCAGTTTTACAAGTGGCTACACCTTC.

This clonotype was counted a few times. This chain uses TRBV5-6 with TRBJ2-1, with 7 bases that match TRBD2. Germline-derived CDR1 and CDR2 are SGHDT and YYEEEE. V lost 4 bases, J lost 3 bases, and 16 bases stayed unmatched. The CDR3 loop spans 18 amino acids. The CDR3 nucleotides are TGTGCCAGCAGCACTTTAGTAGCTAGCGGAGGGCACTACAATGAGCAGTTCTTC. This encodes CASSTLVASGGHYNEQFF.

In this sample, this clonotype turned up a few times. The chain carries TRBV4-1 and TRBJ2-3, with a weak D call TRBD2 (5 bases). The CDR3 runs 12 residues. The germline gives CDR1 MGHRA, CDR2 YSYEKL. The V and J ends lost 4 bases and 7 bases respectively, with 9 bases between them. CDR3: CASSPTGNTQYF. The CDR3 bases are TGCGCCAGCAGCCCAACGGGGAATACGCAGTATTTT.